This T cell receptor (beta chain) emerged from a study of PD-L1 blockade in urothelial cancer. The authors spiked synthetic TCR analog templates into each PCR. Using immunoSEQ multiplex PCR, the repertoire was profiled, and TCRdb retains in-frame clones only, with some absent. The sample yields 57,000 or so clones, about 80% seen once. Study conclusions and caveats: Below-median pretreatment blood TCR clonality was a predictor of better survival.

The CDR3 loop spans 16 amino acids. The germline gives CDR1 MDHEN, CDR2 SYDVKM. V lost 5 bases, J lost 2 bases, and 8 bases stayed unmatched. To note about this clone: What it recognizes is unknown.

Urothelial carcinoma in patients was locally advanced or metastatic. Per patient, between 1 and 8 samples were collected at pretreatment and on-treatment time points. The starting material was PBMCs, obtained around atezolizumab (anti-PD-L1) treatment. The source of this sequence is a man between 65 and 85 years old with urothelial cancer. The chain is built from TRBV28 and TRBJ1-5; 8 positions match TRBD1. CDR3 in DNA: TGTGCCAGCAGTATACGGACAGGGTGGGGCAATCAGCCCCAGCATTTT. This encodes CASSIRTGWGNQPQHF. The entire variable domain, with the rest obtained from reference TRBV28 and TRBJ1-5, is as follows: DVKVTQSSRYLVKRTGEKVFLECVQDMDHENMFWYRQDPGLGLRLIYFSYDVKMKEKGDIPEGYSVSREKKERFSLILESASTNQTSMYLCASSIRTGWGNQPQHFGDGTRLSIL.